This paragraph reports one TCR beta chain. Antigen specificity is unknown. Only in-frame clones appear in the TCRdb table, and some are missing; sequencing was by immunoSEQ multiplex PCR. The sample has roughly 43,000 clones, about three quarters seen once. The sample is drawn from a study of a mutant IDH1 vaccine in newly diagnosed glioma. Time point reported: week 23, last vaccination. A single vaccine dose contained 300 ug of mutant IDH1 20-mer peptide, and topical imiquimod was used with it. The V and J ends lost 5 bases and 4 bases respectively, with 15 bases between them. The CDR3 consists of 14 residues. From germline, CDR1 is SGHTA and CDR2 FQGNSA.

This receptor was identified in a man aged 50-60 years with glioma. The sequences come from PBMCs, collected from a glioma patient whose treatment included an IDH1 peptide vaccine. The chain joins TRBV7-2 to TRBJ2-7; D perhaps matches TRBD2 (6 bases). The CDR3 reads CASSESGAGYEQYF. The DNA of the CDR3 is TGTGCCAGCAGCGAGTCGGGAGCCGGTTACGAGCAGTACTTC.